This entry is about one TCR beta chain. What it binds is unknown. This CDR3 comprises 12 residues. From germline, CDR1 is MDHEN and CDR2 SYDVKM. V was cut by 6 bases and J by 0 bases, with 3 bases left in between. The primer mix had 60 Vbeta and 13 Jbeta primers. Sequencing was performed with immunoSEQ multiplex PCR; in TCRdb, only in-frame clones are kept and a portion is missing. Seen here are over 150,000 clones, approximately 80% observed once, and the top ten hold less than 3%. The source of the sample is a study of cytomegalovirus exposure and HLA in healthy donors. As for the study in general: Unique TCRs numbering about 85 million, obtained from HLA-typed donors, made up an early data release.

All donors participated as healthy donors of bone marrow. Broader study findings: 164 TCR beta chains were listed as cytomegalovirus-associated. Earlier analysis looked at TCR beta V segments, and most were productive about 90% or about 30% of the time.

This receptor was obtained from a male donor in good health and CMV-seronegative. Material for sequencing was PBMCs. The chain joins TRBV28 to TRBJ1-5; D gene ambiguous. This chain's CDR3 is CASRYSNQPQHF. CDR3 coding DNA: TGTGCCAGCAGATATAGCAATCAGCCCCAGCATTTT.